This passage covers 23 T cell receptor beta chains from one sample sequenced in a study of blood T cell repertoires in COVID-19. Libraries were prepared by immunoSEQ multiplex PCR; TCRdb keeps only in-frame clonotypes and omits some of them. This sample has roughly 160,000 clones, with roughly four fifths found just once. Input material: peripheral blood. The receptor set was obtained from a woman of 80 years or more with acute or convalescent COVID-19.

The V call is TRBV5-1, the J call TRBJ1-3; 8 bases line up with TRBD1. The CDR3 covers 15 residues. V was clipped by 4 bases and J by 0 bases; unmatched bases: 3. CDR1 SGHRS and CDR2 YFSETQ come from the germline V gene. This CDR3 reads CASSPGQVSGNTIYF. The CDR3 DNA reads as TGCGCCAGCAGCCCGGGACAGGTCTCTGGAAACACCATATATTTT.

J is TRBJ2-4 and V is TRBV14; D gene unclear. With 1 base removed from V and 8 bases from J, the gap between germline ends came to 6 bases. The length of the CDR3 is 12 residues. The V gene's germline CDR1 is SGHDN and CDR2 FVKESK. The CDR3 here is CASSQVGYIQYF. CDR3 in DNA: TGTGCCAGCAGCCAAGTGGGCTACATTCAGTACTTC.

CDR3 amino acids: CASSDSWASTDTQYF. The CDR3 region has the DNA TGTGCCAGCAGTGACTCGTGGGCTAGCACAGATACGCAGTATTTT. The V and J genes are TRBV6-4 and TRBJ2-3; D not certain. Per germline, CDR1 MRHNA and CDR2 SNTAGT. The CDR3 has 15 amino acids. The germline V and J ends were trimmed by 0 bases and 0 bases, with 7 bases remaining between them.

The rearrangement uses TRBV29-1 and TRBJ1-1; TRBD1 is a possible D gene (6 bases). V was cut by 3 bases and J by 0 bases, with 14 bases left in between. The germline CDR1 and CDR2 sequences are SQVTM and ANQGSEA. The CDR3 contains 15 residues. The CDR3, as DNA: TGCAGCGTTGATACCTCGGGACAAATGAACACTGAAGCTTTCTTT. Its translation: CSVDTSGQMNTEAFF.

DNA for the CDR3: TGCGCCAGCAGCCAAGACGACAGAACCTATGGCTACACCTTC. Amino acids: CASSQDDRTYGYTF. This chain links TRBV4-1 with TRBJ1-2, with a weak D call TRBD1 (5 bases). Trimming cost V 0 bases and J 4 bases, with 9 bases left between them. Germline loops: CDR1 MGHRA, CDR2 YSYEKL. The CDR3 is 14 residues long.

V usage is TRBV2 and J usage is TRBJ2-1; the D gene is possibly TRBD2 (6 bases). V gave up 4 bases and J gave up 3 bases, with 13 bases separating them. CDR1 and CDR2 (germline): SNHLY, FYNNEI. The CDR3 is 15 residues long. The CDR3 DNA follows: TGTGCCAGCAGTGTGGTAGCGGCTTTCTACAATGAGCAGTTCTTC. Translating it yields CASSVVAAFYNEQFF.

The chain has TRBV10-3 and TRBJ1-1; 7 positions match TRBD1. From germline, CDR1 is ENHRY and CDR2 SYGVKD. Losses at the gene ends were 4 bases for V and 5 bases for J; bases not matched to a gene: 13. The CDR3 extends over 16 amino acids. CDR3 in amino acids: CAISAGTALGGTEAFF. As DNA, the CDR3 is TGTGCCATCAGTGCAGGGACAGCTCTCGGGGGAACTGAAGCTTTCTTT.

This clone showed up just once. This rearrangement joins TRBV27 to TRBJ2-7; 8 bases align to TRBD1. J lost 2 bases, V lost 5 bases, and 5 bases had no gene match. This CDR3 comprises 14 residues. CDR1 and CDR2 (germline): MNHEY, SMNVEV (reference sequence). CDR3: CASSPWDRTYEQYF. CDR3 nucleotides: TGTGCCAGCAGTCCCTGGGACAGGACCTACGAGCAGTACTTC.

The CDR3 spells CASSIDMTGNNEKLFF. DNA of the CDR3: TGTGCCAGTAGTATAGACATGACAGGGAATAATGAAAAACTGTTTTTT. The gene calls are TRBV19 and TRBJ1-4; TRBD1 agrees at 7 bases. V shed 0 bases, J shed 4 bases, and the junction held 5 bases outside the gene matches. The CDR3 covers 16 residues. Germline CDR1 and CDR2: LNHDA and SQIVND (reference sequence). Variable domain in full (rest from reference TRBV19 and TRBJ1-4): DGGITQSPKYLFRKEGQNVTLSCEQNLNHDAMYWYRQDPGQGLRLIYYSQIVNDFQKGDIAEGYSVSREKKESFPLTVTSAQKNPTAFYLCASSIDMTGNNEKLFFGSGTQLSVL.

This chain links TRBV28 with TRBJ2-7, with 8 positions matching TRBD1. There are 14 residues in the CDR3. J gave up 2 bases and V 2 bases, and 2 bases lay outside the gene matches. CDR1 and CDR2 (germline): MDHEN, SYDVKM. The DNA for the CDR3 is TGTGCCAGCAGTTTACAGGGGGCCACCTACGAGCAGTACTTC. This translates into CASSLQGATYEQYF. Full variable domain (remainder filled in from reference TRBV28 and TRBJ2-7): DVKVTQSSRYLVKRTGEKVFLECVQDMDHENMFWYRQDPGLGLRLIYFSYDVKMKEKGDIPEGYSVSREKKERFSLILESASTNQTSMYLCASSLQGATYEQYFGPGTRLTVT.

The CDR3, as DNA: TGTGCCAGCCGTAGTGGCGAGCAGTACTTC. Its protein product is CASRSGEQYF. The chain is built from TRBV28 and TRBJ2-7; no definite D call. This CDR3 is 10 amino acids long. Trimming shortened V by 8 bases and J by 6 bases, and 8 bases separated the two germline ends. Per the germline V gene, CDR1 is MDHEN and CDR2 is SYDVKM.

This chain connects TRBV4-2 to TRBJ1-5; D might be TRBD1 (5 bases). Germline-derived CDR1 and CDR2 are LGHNA and YNFKEQ. V was pared by 1 base and J by 1 base, with 8 bases between. The CDR3 is 15 amino acids. The CDR3 bases are TGTGCCAGCAGCCAAGGTAGGGGCAGCAATCAGCCCCAGCATTTT. Its translation: CASSQGRGSNQPQHF.

This clone has just one count. This sample also contains other DNA sequences that code for the same CDR3. This sequence joins TRBV5-1 and TRBJ2-3; TRBD2 agrees at 11 bases. Germline V gene data show CDR1 as SGHRS and CDR2 as YFSETQ. This CDR3 region has 14 residues. The ends lost 4 bases at V and 4 bases at J; junction bases unmatched: 2. Here the CDR3 DNA reads TGCGCCAGCAGCCCGGGACTAGCGGCAGATACGCAGTATTTT. Amino acid sequence: CASSPGLAADTQYF.

The chain recombines TRBV19 with TRBJ1-2; 11 bases are a match to TRBD1. Looked up from germline, CDR1 is LNHDA and CDR2 is SQIVND (reference sequence). The CDR3 has 17 residues. Losses at the gene ends were 5 bases for V and 7 bases for J; bases not matched to a gene: 15. The CDR3 loop is CASSRHRLGQGASGYTF. The DNA of the CDR3 is TGTGCCAGTAGTCGCCATCGGCTTGGACAGGGGGCCAGTGGCTACACCTTC.

This chain connects TRBV4-3 to TRBJ2-1; 7 positions match TRBD1. V was pared by 4 bases and J by 9 bases, with 6 bases of the junction left unmatched. CDR1 and CDR2 from the germline V gene are LGHNA and YSLEER. This CDR3 has 13 residues. CDR3 sequence: CASSRIQGFEQFF. The CDR3 coding sequence is TGCGCCAGCAGCCGAATACAGGGGTTTGAGCAGTTCTTC.

This chain connects TRBV27 to TRBJ2-6; no clear D. Germline-derived CDR1 and CDR2 are MNHEY and SMNVEV (reference sequence). The CDR3 length is 15 residues. V lost 3 bases, J lost 3 bases, and 9 bases lay in between. The CDR3 nucleotides are TGTGCCAGCAGTTTCCTACCACTTGGGGCCAACGTCCTGACTTTC. Translating gives CASSFLPLGANVLTF.

V is TRBV9 and J is TRBJ1-2; TRBD1 might be the D (5 bases). This CDR3 has 17 residues. V was shortened by 3 bases and J by 3 bases, with 21 bases between the two germline ends. CDR1 and CDR2 from the germline V gene are SGDLS and YYNGEE. CDR3: CASSGALGGILHYGYTF. The CDR3 DNA sequence: TGTGCCAGCAGCGGCGCCCTGGGGGGGATCCTACACTATGGCTACACCTTC.

This rearrangement joins TRBV6-1 to TRBJ1-4; the D gene is possibly TRBD1 (6 bases). Trimming stripped 1 base from V and 10 bases from J, with 16 bases between. The CDR3 loop spans 15 amino acids. Per germline, CDR1 MNHNS and CDR2 SASEGT. The CDR3 bases are TGTGCCAGCAGTGAAGAGGGGCAGGGGATGGGAAAACTGTTTTTT. Translated: CASSEEGQGMGKLFF.

The chain links TRBV2 to TRBJ2-7, with no clear D. Trimming pared 6 bases from V and 1 base from J, leaving 7 bases between. The CDR3 totals 12 residues. Germline assignment: CDR1 SNHLY and CDR2 FYNNEI. CDR3 sequence (DNA): TGTGCCAGCAGGCGCGGATCCTACGAGCAGTACTTC. It translates to CASRRGSYEQYF.

CDR3 sequence (DNA): TGTGCCACCGAAAACTCGTATAGCAATCAGCCCCAGCATTTT. Amino acids: CATENSYSNQPQHF. The chain uses TRBV19 and TRBJ1-5, with D unclear. Trimming pared 10 bases from V and 0 bases from J, leaving 13 bases between. The CDR3 is 14 amino acids. Germline CDR1 is LNHDA and CDR2 is SQIVND (reference sequence).

The V call is TRBV9, the J call TRBJ2-3; the match to TRBD2 covers 12 bases. V trimming: 0 bases; J trimming: 5 bases; junction bases outside the gene matches: 7. The CDR3 has 17 residues. Germline lookup yields CDR1 SGDLS and CDR2 YYNGEE. CDR3 in amino acids: CASSVDPSGGAVDTQYF. CDR3 nucleotides: TGTGCCAGCAGCGTAGATCCTAGCGGGGGGGCGGTAGATACGCAGTATTTT.

The V and J genes are TRBV6-5 and TRBJ2-1; a weak D match, TRBD2 (6 bases). Germline CDR1 and CDR2: MNHEY and SVGAGI. This CDR3 has 15 amino acids. The ends were cut back, 5 bases at V and 3 bases at J, with 14 bases in the middle. The CDR3 protein is CASSMERAFYNEQFF. The CDR3 region has the DNA TGTGCCAGCAGTATGGAGCGGGCTTTCTACAATGAGCAGTTCTTC.

In its sample, this clone was seen once. The CDR3 region is CASRSGGVYEQYF. Here the CDR3 DNA reads TGTGCCAGCAGATCAGGGGGTGTTTACGAGCAGTACTTC. The chain couples TRBV28 to TRBJ2-7; 7 bases map to TRBD1. The junction had 6 bases not matched to a gene; V was cut back by 6 bases and J by 4 bases. This CDR3 spans 13 amino acids. The germline CDR1 and CDR2 sequences are MDHEN and SYDVKM.